This passage covers 10 T cell receptor beta chains from one sample sequenced in a study of T cells in localized non-small cell lung cancer. Profiling relied on immunoSEQ multiplex PCR, and the TCRdb table lists in-frame clones only, not all of them. The profile shows more than 20,000 clones, approximately 90% of them singletons. The material sequenced was PBMCs, taken before any cancer treatment. The receptor source for this set is a man between 40 and 75 years old with stage II squamous cell lung carcinoma.

This sequence joins TRBV9 and TRBJ2-7; D is perhaps TRBD1 or TRBD2 (5 bases each). CDR3 length: 18 residues. Trimming took off 3 bases at V and 3 bases at J, with 25 bases between the two ends. Germline assignment: CDR1 SGDLS and CDR2 YYNGEE. The CDR3 DNA reads TGTGCCAGCAGCGCATACGGGACCAAGTTGGGGCGGATCTACGAGCAGTACTTC. This codes for CASSAYGTKLGRIYEQYF.

This clone turned up a few times. The J gene is TRBJ1-1, the V gene TRBV10-1; D perhaps matches TRBD1 (5 bases). Germline-derived CDR1 and CDR2 are WNHNN and SYGVQD (reference sequence). The CDR3 is 13 residues long. V lost 6 bases to trimming and J lost 4 bases, with 12 bases between them. CDR3: CASSPPGSTEAFF. CDR3 DNA sequence: TGCGCCAGCAGCCCACCAGGGAGCACTGAAGCTTTCTTT.

J is TRBJ2-7 and V is TRBV6-5; maybe TRBD2 (6 bases). V dropped 6 bases and J dropped 11 bases, with 14 bases sitting between them. CDR3 length: 11 amino acids. Germline V gene data show CDR1 as MNHEY and CDR2 as SVGAGI. DNA of the CDR3: TGTGCCAGCAGCTCTGCGGGACCGGAGTACTTC. It specifies CASSSAGPEYF.

The rearrangement links TRBV9 to TRBJ2-1, with TRBD1 matching 9 bases. The germline V gene encodes CDR1 SGDLS and CDR2 YYNGEE. The CDR3 consists of 14 residues. V shed 3 bases, J shed 8 bases, and the junction held 6 bases outside the gene matches. CDR3 region: CASSGGQGSHEQFF. The CDR3 coding sequence is TGTGCCAGCAGCGGGGGACAGGGCTCACATGAGCAGTTCTTC.

The gene calls are TRBV7-9 and TRBJ2-1, with D unclear. Trimming shortened V by 0 bases and J by 7 bases, and 4 bases separated the two germline ends. Looked up from germline, CDR1 is SEHNR and CDR2 is FQNEAQ (reference sequence). The CDR3 length is 12 residues. This chain's CDR3 is CASSLASNEQFF. The CDR3 DNA follows: TGTGCCAGCAGCTTAGCCTCGAATGAGCAGTTCTTC. The complete variable domain, with remaining parts taken from reference TRBV7-9 and TRBJ2-1, reads DTGVSQNPRHKITKRGQNVTFRCDPISEHNRLYWYRQTLGQGPEFLTYFQNEAQLEKSRLLSDRFSAERPKGSFSTLEIQRTEQGDSAMYLCASSLASNEQFFGPGTRLTVL.

The CDR3 DNA reads TGCGCCAGCAGTCAGAAGGCTGGGGCCAACGTCCTGACTTTC. Residues: CASSQKAGANVLTF. J is TRBJ2-6 and V is TRBV23-1; D is undetermined. TRBV23-1 is an ORF, and what it does is uncertain. The CDR3 runs 14 residues. Deletions cut 3 bases from V and 2 bases from J, with 5 bases between.

The chain couples TRBV5-1 to TRBJ1-1, with D maybe TRBD1 (6 bases). V lost 1 base and J lost 0, with 19 bases in between. Germline CDR1 is SGHRS and CDR2 is YFSETQ. The CDR3 sequence is 18 residues long. Here the CDR3 reads CASSLYFGGAEMNTEAFF. The DNA for the CDR3 is TGCGCCAGCAGCTTGTATTTCGGGGGGGCAGAGATGAACACTGAAGCTTTCTTT. The variable domain in full, with the rest retrieved from reference TRBV5-1 and TRBJ1-1, is KAGVTQTPRYLIKTRGQQVTLSCSPISGHRSVSWYQQTPGQGLQFLFEYFSETQRNKGNFPGRFSGRQFSNSRSEMNVSTLELGDSALYLCASSLYFGGAEMNTEAFFGQGTRLTVV.

The CDR3 reads CASSEDRYSYEQYF. The CDR3 nucleotides are TGCGCCAGCAGTGAAGACAGGTACTCCTACGAGCAGTACTTC. The J gene is TRBJ2-7, the V gene TRBV10-1, with D possibly being TRBD1 (6 bases). This CDR3 region has 14 residues. V lost 3 bases to trimming and J lost 0 bases, with 9 bases between them. Germline loops: CDR1 WNHNN, CDR2 SYGVQD (reference sequence).

The chain has TRBV10-3 and TRBJ2-2; 10 positions match TRBD1. Germline values: CDR1 ENHRY, CDR2 SYGVKD. The CDR3 has 15 residues. V trimming: 4 bases; J trimming: 5 bases; junction bases outside the gene matches: 4. In nucleotides, the CDR3 is TGTGCCATCAGTGGACAGGGGGCGATTACCGGGGAGCTGTTTTTT. Encoded protein: CAISGQGAITGELFF.

V and J are TRBV5-1 and TRBJ1-2, with 7 positions matching TRBD1. CDR3 length: 15 amino acids. Per the germline V gene, CDR1 is SGHRS and CDR2 is YFSETQ. V dropped 3 bases and J dropped 4; count of bases not matched to a gene: 9. This chain's CDR3 is CASSYDGTEIYGYTF. In nucleotides, the CDR3 is TGCGCCAGCAGCTACGATGGGACAGAAATCTATGGCTACACCTTC.